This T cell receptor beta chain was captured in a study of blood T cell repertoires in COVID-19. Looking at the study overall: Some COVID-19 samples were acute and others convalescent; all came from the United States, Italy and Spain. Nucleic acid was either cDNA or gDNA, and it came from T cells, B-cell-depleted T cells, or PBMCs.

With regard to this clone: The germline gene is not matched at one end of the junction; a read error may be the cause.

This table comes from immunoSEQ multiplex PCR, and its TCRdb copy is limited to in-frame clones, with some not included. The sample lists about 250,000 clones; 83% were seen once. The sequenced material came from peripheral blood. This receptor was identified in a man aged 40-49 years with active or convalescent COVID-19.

CDR3 DNA: TGTGCCAGTCAAGCCGGGACTAGCGGTATTCCCGGGGACTTC. Translating it yields CASQAGTSGIPGDF. The gene calls are TRBV19 and TRBJ2-7; 11 nucleotides agree with TRBD2. This CDR3 has 14 residues. CDR1 LNHDA and CDR2 SQIVND come from the germline V gene (reference sequence).